The TCR beta chain under discussion was sequenced for a study of CD8 T cells in Susac syndrome. In its sample, this clonotype was seen once. With random hexamers, reverse transcription was performed on roughly 0.45 to 1 ug of RNA. Each CDR3 protein is one row after TCRdb ran MiXCR on the immunoSEQ multiplex PCR reads. The sample carries fewer than 250,000 distinct CDR3 sequences, about 94% recorded once. The CDR3 contains 15 residues. Germline V gene sequence: CDR1 SGHTA, CDR2 FQGNSA. Trimming removed 5 bases from V and 7 bases from J; junction bases left unmatched: 10. The origin of this receptor is a human donor in good health. The rearrangement uses TRBV7-2 and TRBJ2-3; TRBD1 matches 9 bases. Input material: CD4+ T cells from PBMCs. CDR3: CASSPARGQGHTQYF. The CDR3 DNA reads as TGTGCCAGCAGCCCTGCCCGGGGACAGGGACATACGCAGTATTTT.